Only one count was recorded for the clone carrying this T cell receptor beta chain. The antigen remains undetermined. PCR used 60 Vbeta primers and 13 Jbeta primers. Produced via immunoSEQ multiplex PCR; TCRdb's table is partial and in-frame only. Found here are 200,000 or so clones, roughly 84% of them singletons; the top ten hold 1.7%. The V gene's germline CDR1 is SGHNT and CDR2 YYREEE (reference sequence). The CDR3 runs to 16 residues. V trimming: 4 bases; J trimming: 5 bases; junction bases outside the gene matches: 7. This entry belongs to a study of cytomegalovirus exposure and HLA in healthy donors. Study-level findings and limits: Most of the TCR beta V segments (in an earlier analysis) were productive either about 87% or about 30% of the time.

The sample was PBMCs. The chain employs TRBV5-4 and TRBJ2-3, with 13 bases that match TRBD2. This sequence originates from a man aged 50 or older in good health and CMV-seronegative. This chain's CDR3 is CASSTGLAGVGDTQYF. CDR3 DNA sequence: TGTGCCAGCAGCACTGGACTAGCGGGAGTCGGAGATACGCAGTATTTT.